These 14 T cell receptor beta chains were sequenced from one sample in a study of cytomegalovirus exposure and HLA in healthy donors. The PCR used 60 Vbeta and 13 Jbeta primers. Assay used: immunoSEQ multiplex PCR; TCRdb lists only in-frame clones, some missing. The top ten clones hold approximately 20% of a sample with 120,000 or so clones, roughly 83% of them seen once. The sample consisted of PBMCs. The receptors stem from a man between 18 and 35 years old in good health and CMV-seropositive.

The chain uses TRBV28 and TRBJ2-3; 9 nucleotides agree with TRBD2. The CDR3 has 16 amino acids. Trimming removed 4 bases from V and 6 bases from J; junction bases left unmatched: 11. From germline, CDR1 is MDHEN and CDR2 SYDVKM. CDR3 in DNA: TGTGCCAGCAGTTCTTCATCAGCGGGGGGTACGGATACGCAGTATTTT. Protein sequence: CASSSSSAGGTDTQYF.

The CDR3 DNA is TGTGCCACCGGTACCCCCGGGTCGATCCGCGATCAGCCCCAGCATTTT. Translating gives CATGTPGSIRDQPQHF. The chain recombines TRBV15 with TRBJ1-5, with D uncertain. Germline V gene data show CDR1 as LNHNV and CDR2 as YYDKDF (reference sequence). The CDR3 totals 16 residues. V dropped 8 bases and J dropped 5 bases, with 22 bases sitting between them. The variable domain in full, with the rest retrieved from reference TRBV15 and TRBJ1-5, is DAMVIQNPRYQVTQFGKPVTLSCSQTLNHNVMYWYQQKSSQAPKLLFHYYDKDFNNEADTPDNFQSRRPNTSFCFLDIRSPGLGDTAMYLCATGTPGSIRDQPQHFGDGTRLSIL.

This clone appeared a single time. The rearrangement uses TRBV7-9 and TRBJ1-4; perhaps TRBD1 as D (6 bases). The CDR3 is made up of 15 amino acids. Looked up from germline, CDR1 is SEHNR and CDR2 is FQNEAQ (reference sequence). V was clipped by 5 bases and J by 1 base, with 11 bases between them. Here the CDR3 reads CASSADRLTNEKLFF. CDR3 nucleotide sequence: TGTGCCAGCAGCGCCGACAGGTTAACTAATGAAAAACTGTTTTTT.

This clone appeared a few times. The chain couples TRBV27 to TRBJ2-7; perhaps TRBD1 as D (5 bases). CDR1 and CDR2 (germline): MNHEY, SMNVEV (reference sequence). The CDR3 is made up of 15 amino acids. The V end was cut by 3 bases, the J end by 2 bases, with 14 bases between. CDR3 nucleotides: TGTGCCAGCAGTTTTAACACAGGATCCGCCTACGAGCAGTACTTC. Its protein is CASSFNTGSAYEQYF.

The CDR3: CASSPPLSQEANEKLFF. CDR3 nucleotides: TGTGCCAGCTCACCACCGCTAAGTCAGGAGGCTAATGAAAAACTGTTTTTT. V is TRBV18 and J is TRBJ1-4, with D unresolved. V lost 0 bases and J lost 3, with 14 bases in between. Germline CDR1 is KGHSH and CDR2 is LQKENI. This CDR3 comprises 17 residues.

The genes are TRBV29-1 and TRBJ1-2; 9 positions agree with TRBD1. V shed 6 bases, J shed 3 bases, and the junction held 5 bases outside the gene matches. CDR3 length: 13 residues. In germline, CDR1 is SQVTM, CDR2 ANQGSEA. CDR3 nucleotides: TGCAGCGTAGACGACAGGGGGGACTATGGCTACACCTTC. It yields the protein CSVDDRGDYGYTF.

The chain combines TRBV27 with TRBJ2-1; D call uncertain. From germline, CDR1 is MNHEY and CDR2 SMNVEV (reference sequence). V lost 2 bases and J 4 bases, leaving 15 bases between the germline ends. The length of the CDR3 is 16 residues. In DNA, the CDR3 is TGTGCCAGCAGTTTAACGCGGCTAGTCCCTTACAATGAGCAGTTCTTC. Its protein is CASSLTRLVPYNEQFF.

Written as DNA, the CDR3 is TGTGCCAGCAGGTTGCAAGGCTGGGAGGATGCTTTCTTT. Protein sequence: CASRLQGWEDAFF. The J gene is TRBJ1-1, the V gene TRBV2; D not resolved. V lost 6 bases, J lost 11 bases, and 19 bases lay in between. Germline V gene sequence: CDR1 SNHLY, CDR2 FYNNEI. The CDR3 is 13 residues long.

The chain recombines TRBV14 with TRBJ2-5, with D possibly being TRBD1 (6 bases). The CDR3 loop spans 14 amino acids. V lost 0 bases and J lost 5, with 10 bases in between. The V gene's germline CDR1 is SGHDN and CDR2 FVKESK. CDR3 DNA: TGTGCCAGCAGCCAAGAACAGGGTTGGGAGACCCAGTACTTC. This encodes CASSQEQGWETQYF.

The chain links TRBV2 to TRBJ1-1, with TRBD1 matching over 8 bases. The V gene end was trimmed by 4 bases and the J gene end by 7 bases; junction bases not matched to a gene: 20. CDR1 is SNHLY and CDR2 is FYNNEI in the germline V gene. The CDR3 consists of 18 residues. CDR3 in amino acids: CASSGPSLLGQGPYEAFF. For the CDR3, the DNA is TGTGCCAGCAGTGGGCCTAGTTTATTAGGACAGGGACCTTATGAAGCTTTCTTT.

The chain links TRBV15 to TRBJ1-1; the match to TRBD1 covers 11 bases. V shed 5 bases, J shed 4 bases, and the junction held 6 bases outside the gene matches. The CDR3 spans 15 residues. CDR1 is LNHNV, CDR2 YYDKDF, per germline (reference sequence). CDR3 region: CATSGWDRGSTEAFF. CDR3 DNA sequence: TGTGCCACCAGCGGATGGGACAGGGGGTCCACTGAAGCTTTCTTT.

The chain has TRBV5-1 and TRBJ2-7; perhaps TRBD2 as D (6 bases). The CDR3 has 16 residues. The ends were cut back, 0 bases at V and 1 base at J, with 14 bases in the middle. CDR1 is SGHRS, CDR2 YFSETQ, per germline. CDR3 bases: TGCGCCAGCAGCTTGGGGAGGGGAGGTGAATCCTACGAGCAGTACTTC. It specifies CASSLGRGGESYEQYF.

The V call is TRBV7-9, the J call TRBJ2-3; D unclear. The germline gives CDR1 SEHNR, CDR2 FQNEAQ (reference sequence). The V end lost 3 bases, the J end lost 3 bases, and 16 bases lay between the germline ends. The CDR3 spans 16 residues. The CDR3 loop is CASSLEPHIWTDTQYF. The CDR3 coding sequence is TGTGCCAGCAGCTTGGAGCCCCATATCTGGACAGATACGCAGTATTTT.

CDR3 nucleotides: TGTGCCAGCAGCCCTGCCGGGACTAGCGGGGAACAGTACTTC. As protein: CASSPAGTSGEQYF. This sequence joins TRBV5-4 and TRBJ2-7, with TRBD2 identical over 13 bases. The CDR3 loop spans 14 amino acids. Germline V gene data show CDR1 as SGHNT and CDR2 as YYREEE (reference sequence). V trimming: 4 bases; J trimming: 10 bases; junction bases outside the gene matches: 8.